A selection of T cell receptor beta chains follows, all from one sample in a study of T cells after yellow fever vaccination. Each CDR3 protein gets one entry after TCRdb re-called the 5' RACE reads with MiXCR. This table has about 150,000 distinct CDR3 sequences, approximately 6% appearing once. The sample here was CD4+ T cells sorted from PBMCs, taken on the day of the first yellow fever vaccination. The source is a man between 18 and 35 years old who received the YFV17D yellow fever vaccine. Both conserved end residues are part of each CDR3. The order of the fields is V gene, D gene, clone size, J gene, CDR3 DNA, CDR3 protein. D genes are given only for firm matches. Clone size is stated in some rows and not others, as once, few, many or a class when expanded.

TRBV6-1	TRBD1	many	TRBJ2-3	TGTGCCAGCAGCCTATTCGGGACAGGGACAGATACGCAGTATTTT	CASSLFGTGTDTQYF
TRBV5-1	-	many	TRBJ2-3	TGCGCCAGCAGCTTGGAGGGCAGGGGGGGCACAGATACGCAGTATTTT	CASSLEGRGGTDTQYF
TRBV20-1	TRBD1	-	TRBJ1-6	TGCAGTGCCCCAGGGACAGGGGTTAATTCACCCCTCCACTTT	CSAPGTGVNSPLHF
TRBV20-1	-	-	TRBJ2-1	TGCAGTGCTAGTGTAAGTCTAGTCAGCGATGAGCAGTTCTTC	CSASVSLVSDEQFF
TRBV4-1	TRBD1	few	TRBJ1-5	TGCGCCAGCAGACAGGGGGGCAGCCCCAATCAGCCCCAGCATTTT	CASRQGGSPNQPQHF
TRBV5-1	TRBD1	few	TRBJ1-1	TGCGCCAGTAAGGGACAGGTGGGGAAGAACACTGAAGCTTTCTTT	CASKGQVGKNTEAFF
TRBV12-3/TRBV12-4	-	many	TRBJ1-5	TGTGCCAGCAGCTGGGAGGAGAGCAATCAGCCCCAGCATTTT	CASSWEESNQPQHF
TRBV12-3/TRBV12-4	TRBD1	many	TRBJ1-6	TGTGCCAGCAAATTGGGGACAGGGGGTACCACCCTCCACTTT	CASKLGTGGTTLHF
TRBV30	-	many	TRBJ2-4	TGTGCCTGGGAAACAGGAATCCTTCAGTACTTC	CAWETGILQYF
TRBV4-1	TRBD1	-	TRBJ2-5	TGCGCCAGCAGCCTAAACGCTCCAGGGGGCGACCAAGAGACCCAGTACTTC	CASSLNAPGGDQETQYF
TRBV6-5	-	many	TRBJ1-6	TGTGCCAGCGGTTGGGGATCCGATTCACCCCTCCACTTT	CASGWGSDSPLHF
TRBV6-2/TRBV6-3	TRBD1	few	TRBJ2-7	TGTGCCAGCAGTTACCCGGGACAGTACGAGCAGTACTTC	CASSYPGQYEQYF
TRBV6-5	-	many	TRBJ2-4	TGTGCCAGCAGTTACTCCCCTAGCCCTCTGAACATTCAGTACTTC	CASSYSPSPLNIQYF
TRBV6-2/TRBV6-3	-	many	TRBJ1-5	TGTGCCAGCAGTCCACAGCGCAATCAGCCCCAGCATTTT	CASSPQRNQPQHF
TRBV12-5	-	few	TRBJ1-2	TGTGCTAGTGGTTTTGACCGCTATGGCTACACCTTC	CASGFDRYGYTF
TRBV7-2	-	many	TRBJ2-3	TGTGCCAGCAGCTACAAACCTAGCACAGATACGCAGTATTTT	CASSYKPSTDTQYF
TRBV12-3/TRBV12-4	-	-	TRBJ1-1	TGTGCCAGCAGTTTAGCGGGTCCGGGGACTGAAGCTTTCTTT	CASSLAGPGTEAFF
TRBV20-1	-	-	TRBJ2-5	TGCAGTGCTAGAGATCTCACAGGGTTAGACCAAGAGACCCAGTACTTC	CSARDLTGLDQETQYF
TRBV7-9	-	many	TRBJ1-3	TGTGCCAGCAGTTGGACAGCCTCTGGAAACACCATATATTTT	CASSWTASGNTIYF
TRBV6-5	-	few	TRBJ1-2	TGTGCCAGCAGTTACTCGTATCGCGCTGGCGGGCAGGGAAACTATGGCTACACCTTC	CASSYSYRAGGQGNYGYTF
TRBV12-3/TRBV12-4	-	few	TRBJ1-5	TGTGCCAGCAGTTTAGTAGCCGGAGTAGATCAGCCCCAGCATTTT	CASSLVAGVDQPQHF
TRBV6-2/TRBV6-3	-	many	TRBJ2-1	TGTGCCAGCAGCCCAAGGGCGGGGATACTTGAGCAGTTCTTC	CASSPRAGILEQFF
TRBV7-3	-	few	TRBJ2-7	TGTGCCAGCAGCTATGGGGCCTCTAGCTCCTACGAGCAGTACTTC	CASSYGASSSYEQYF
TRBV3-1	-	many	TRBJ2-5	TGTGCCAGCAGCCCGACGAAAGAGACCCAGTACTTC	CASSPTKETQYF
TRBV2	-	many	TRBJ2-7	TGTGCCAGCAGTTATGTGGACGAGCAGTACTTC	CASSYVDEQYF
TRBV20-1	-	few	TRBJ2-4	TGCAGTGCTAGAGTTCACCCGATCGACGTAGCCAAAAACATTCAGTACTTC	CSARVHPIDVAKNIQYF
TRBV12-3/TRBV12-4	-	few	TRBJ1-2	TGTGCCAGCAGTCCAACCCGGGGAGCTTCTTGG	CASSPTRGASW
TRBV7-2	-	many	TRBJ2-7	TGTGCCAGCAGCTCGAGGGGTCAGGGCGAGCAGTACTTC	CASSSRGQGEQYF
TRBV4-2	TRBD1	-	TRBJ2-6	TGTGCCAGCAGCCCGCGAGGACAGGGTGTCTCTGGGGCCAACGTCCTGACTTTC	CASSPRGQGVSGANVLTF
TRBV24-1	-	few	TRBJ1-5	TGTGCCACCAGTTGGGCAGACAATCAGCCCCAGCATTTT	CATSWADNQPQHF
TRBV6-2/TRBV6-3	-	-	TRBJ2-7	TGTGCCAGCAGTAGGGATTACTACGAGCAGTACTTC	CASSRDYYEQYF
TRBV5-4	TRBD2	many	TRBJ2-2	TGTGCCAGCCCCAGCGGGGCCTCCAACACCGGGGAGCTGTTTTTT	CASPSGASNTGELFF
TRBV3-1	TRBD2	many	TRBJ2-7	TGTGCCAGCAGGGGACTAGCGGAGGCCGAGCAGTACTTC	CASRGLAEAEQYF
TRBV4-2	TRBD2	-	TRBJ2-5	TGTGCCAGCAGCCAAGGACTAGCGGGGGGAGGGGAGACCCAGTACTTC	CASSQGLAGGGETQYF
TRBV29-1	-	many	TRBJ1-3	TGCAGCGTCTCAAGTGTCAGCTCTGGAAACACCATATATTTT	CSVSSVSSGNTIYF
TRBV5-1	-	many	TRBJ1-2	TGCGCCAGCAGCCCACCCGGGGCGGGTGGCTACACCTTC	CASSPPGAGGYTF
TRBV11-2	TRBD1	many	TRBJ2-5	TGTGCCAGCAGCTTAAGGCCAGGGGGAGAGACCCAGTACTTC	CASSLRPGGETQYF
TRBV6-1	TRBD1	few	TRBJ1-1	TGTGCCAGCAATCCCTACAGGGGGCAAGAAGCTTTCTTT	CASNPYRGQEAFF
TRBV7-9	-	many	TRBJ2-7	TGTGCCAGCAGTTCAGGGGGGGGGTACGAGCAGTACTTC	CASSSGGGYEQYF
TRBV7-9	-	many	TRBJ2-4	TGTGCCAGCAGCTTAACAGTTACGGCCAAAAACATTCAGTACTTC	CASSLTVTAKNIQYF
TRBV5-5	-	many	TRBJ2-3	TGTGCCAGCAGCCCCCCCCGGGCAGCTAGCACAGATACGCAGTATTTT	CASSPPRAASTDTQYF
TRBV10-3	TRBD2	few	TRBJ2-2	TGTGCCATCAGTGTTAGCGGGGGAGACAACACCGGGGAGCTGTTTTTT	CAISVSGGDNTGELFF
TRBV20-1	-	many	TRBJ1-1	TGCAGTGGGGGGGGAAGGTGGACTGAAGCTTTCTTT	CSGGGRWTEAFF
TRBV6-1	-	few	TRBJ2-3	TGTGCCAGCAGGGCCGGGACGTATAGGTTCACAGATACGCAGTATTTT	CASRAGTYRFTDTQYF
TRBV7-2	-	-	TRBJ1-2	TGTGCCAGCAGCCCAGACTATGGCTACACCTTC	CASSPDYGYTF
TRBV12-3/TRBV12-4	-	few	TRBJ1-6	TGTGCCAGCAGTTTATTAGGAGGGGCCCTCCACTTT	CASSLLGGALHF